The present T cell receptor beta chain was sequenced within a study of vaccination and CD4 T cells after COVID-19. A remark on this clonotype: Its antigen is unknown.

The Oncomine TCR Beta short-read assay sequenced DNA from cultured CD4+ T cells. The template was genomic DNA from cultured CD4+ T cells. Via MiXCR, TCRdb re-called the PCR reads, giving one row per CDR3 protein. The sample carries about 8,300 distinct CDR3 sequences, approximately 35% recorded once. The V and J ends lost 2 bases and 4 bases respectively, with 11 bases between them. The germline V gene has CDR1 MRHNA and CDR2 SNTAGT. The CDR3 totals 14 residues. Noted treatment: roughly 11-day PBMC culture with coronavirus spike peptide pools or control peptides (ViraFEST assay). CD4+ T cells that came from the unexposed donor were collected before the COVID-19 pandemic (2011-2018). TCRs were sequenced by ViraFEST after antigen-specific T cells had been expanded with peptide pools.

This sequence joins TRBV6-4 and TRBJ2-5, with TRBD2 as a possible D gene (5 bases). This clonotype was sampled from a human donor in good health. Material: CD4+ T cells from blood, cultured in vitro. The CDR3 loop reads CASSDGSGGETQYF. CDR3 DNA sequence: TGTGCCAGCAGTGACGGTAGTGGAGGAGAGACCCAGTACTTC.